This T cell receptor beta chain was profiled in a study of beta chain features in type 1 diabetes. Study-wide results and caveats: It was among patients, rather than healthy donors, that naive, central memory and Treg TCRB repertoires appeared more similar.

The isolated RNA, all of it, was reverse transcribed, so expressed TCRB transcripts were what got sequenced. The protocol was immunoSEQ multiplex PCR, while the TCRdb copy is restricted to in-frame clones and leaves out a portion. The sample shows 450,000 to 550,000 clones, about 29% of them seen only once. CD4+ naive, central memory, regulatory and stem cell-like memory subsets were isolated by sorting on CD45RO/CCR7/CD25/CD127/CD95/CD27. This clone has just a few counts. The antigen remains unidentified. Germline V gene sequence: CDR1 GTSNPN, CDR2 SVGIG (reference sequence). Losses at the gene ends were 7 bases for V and 6 bases for J; bases not matched to a gene: 5. This CDR3 region has 12 residues.

The sequence came from a man aged 18 to 29 in good health. The sequencing sample was made of naive CD4+ T cells from blood. This chain connects TRBV30 to TRBJ2-2; TRBD1 matches 7 bases. The CDR3: CASDREAGELFF. The CDR3 DNA follows: TGTGCCTCCGACAGGGAAGCCGGGGAGCTGTTTTTT.